This TCR beta chain was captured by sequencing in a study of cytomegalovirus exposure and HLA in healthy donors. Overall study results and limits: According to an earlier analysis, most TCR beta V segments yielded productive rearrangements about 87% or about 30% of the time. In a later analysis, HLA-associated TCR beta chains were more clonally expanded than equally common others.

A note on this clone: Its antigen is not identified.

The CDR3 spans 13 residues. CDR1 and CDR2 (germline): MNHEY, SVGAGI. The trim removed 6 bases at V and 6 bases at J, leaving 2 bases unmatched. Researchers ran the PCR with 60 Vbeta and 13 Jbeta primers. Generated by immunoSEQ multiplex PCR, the TCRdb table keeps only in-frame clones and is missing some. Counted here are some 100,000 clones, roughly 76% occurring once; the ten biggest clones make up 12%. The receptor was derived from a woman aged 40 to 50 in good health and CMV-seropositive. The V and J genes are TRBV6-5 and TRBJ1-6; 7 nucleotides align to TRBD1. Sequencing was carried out using PBMCs. CDR3 nucleotides: TGTGCCAGCAGACAGGGGTCTAATTCACCCCTCCACTTT. As protein: CASRQGSNSPLHF.